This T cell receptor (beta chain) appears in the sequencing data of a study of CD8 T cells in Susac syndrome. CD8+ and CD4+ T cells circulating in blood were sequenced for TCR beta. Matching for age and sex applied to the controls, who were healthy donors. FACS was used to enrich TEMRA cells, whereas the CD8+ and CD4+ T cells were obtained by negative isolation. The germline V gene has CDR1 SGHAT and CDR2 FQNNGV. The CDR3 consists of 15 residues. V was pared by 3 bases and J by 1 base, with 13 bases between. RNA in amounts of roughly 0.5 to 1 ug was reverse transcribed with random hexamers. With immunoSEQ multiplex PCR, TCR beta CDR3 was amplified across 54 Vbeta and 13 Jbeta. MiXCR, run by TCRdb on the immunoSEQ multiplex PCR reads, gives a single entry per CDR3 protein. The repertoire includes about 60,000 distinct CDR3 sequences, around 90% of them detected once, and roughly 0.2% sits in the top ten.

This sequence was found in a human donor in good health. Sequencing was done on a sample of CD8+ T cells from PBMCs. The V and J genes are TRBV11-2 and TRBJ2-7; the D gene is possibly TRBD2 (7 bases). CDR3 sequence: CASSFGGPPSYEQYF. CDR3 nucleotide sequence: TGTGCCAGCAGCTTCGGGGGGCCCCCTTCCTACGAGCAGTACTTC. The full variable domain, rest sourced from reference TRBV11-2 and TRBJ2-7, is EAGVAQSPRYKIIEKRQSVAFWCNPISGHATLYWYQQILGQGPKLLIQFQNNGVVDDSQLPKDRFSAERLKGVDSTLKIQPAKLEDSAVYLCASSFGGPPSYEQYFGPGTRLTVT.